The 16 T cell receptor beta chains reported below all come from one sample, sequenced in a study of T cells after yellow fever vaccination. A single record per CDR3 protein comes from TCRdb applying MiXCR to the 5' RACE reads. The sample carries a few hundred thousand distinct CDR3 sequences, 6.5% to 7.5% recorded once. Sequenced here: CD4+ T cells sorted from PBMCs, sampled on the day of the yellow fever booster vaccination. These receptors all come from a man aged 30-40 years who received the YFV17D yellow fever vaccine.

This clonotype was observed many times. The rearrangement joins TRBV7-2 to TRBJ2-2; TRBD1 matches 8 bases. The CDR3 loop spans 17 amino acids. In germline, CDR1 is SGHTA, CDR2 FQGNSA. The V segment lost 7 bases and the J segment 1 base; nucleotides outside the gene matches: 11. CDR3: CASILSPGTGNTGELFF. CDR3 nucleotides: TGTGCCAGCATCCTAAGTCCCGGGACAGGGAACACCGGGGAGCTGTTTTTT.

Many counts were recorded for this clonotype. The V gene is TRBV6-4, the J gene TRBJ2-5; 7 nucleotides line up with TRBD1. This CDR3 contains 15 residues. Germline trimming cut 4 bases from V and 4 bases from J; bases unmatched to any gene: 9. Germline loops: CDR1 MRHNA, CDR2 SNTAGT. CDR3 sequence: CASSAETGQGETQYF. The CDR3 bases are TGTGCCAGCAGTGCGGAGACAGGGCAGGGAGAGACCCAGTACTTC.

This clonotype was found a few times. The chain joins TRBV30 to TRBJ1-3; unclear D gene. In germline, CDR1 is GTSNPN, CDR2 SVGIG (reference sequence). This CDR3 region has 14 residues. Trimming stripped 4 bases from V and 0 bases from J, with 10 bases between. The CDR3 loop reads CAWMRTRSGNTIYF. The DNA of the CDR3 is TGTGCCTGGATGCGGACCCGCTCTGGAAACACCATATATTTT.

This clonotype has more than one count but fewer than ten. This sequence joins TRBV7-9 and TRBJ2-3; D remains ambiguous. V gave up 7 bases and J gave up 3 bases, with 5 bases separating them. This CDR3 spans 11 amino acids. Per the germline V gene, CDR1 is SEHNR and CDR2 is FQNEAQ (reference sequence). The CDR3 coding sequence is TGTGCCAGCACGGAGACAGATACGCAGTATTTT. Amino acid sequence: CASTETDTQYF.

The J gene is TRBJ2-2, the V gene TRBV5-1, with D perhaps matching TRBD1 (6 bases). The V end was cut by 4 bases, the J end by 0 bases, with 16 bases between. Per the germline V gene, CDR1 is SGHRS and CDR2 is YFSETQ. The CDR3 contains 17 residues. CDR3: CASSHDAGAANTGELFF. The DNA of the CDR3 is TGCGCCAGCAGCCACGACGCAGGGGCGGCGAACACCGGGGAGCTGTTTTTT.

This clonotype was recorded many times. The rearrangement joins TRBV6-5 to TRBJ2-7; 8 bases map to TRBD2. Germline V CDR1 and CDR2: MNHEY, SVGAGI. CDR3 length equals 16 residues. V was pared by 1 base and J by 7 bases, with 12 bases of the junction left unmatched. The DNA for the CDR3 is TGTGCCAGCAGTTACTTGGATCTAGCGGGCCCGGGGGAGCAGTACTTC. This gives the protein CASSYLDLAGPGEQYF.

This clonotype appeared many times. The chain recombines TRBV24-1 with TRBJ1-5; D ambiguous. CDR1 and CDR2 from the germline V gene are KGHDR and SFDVKD. The CDR3 runs to 13 residues. V gave up 4 bases and J gave up 4 bases, with 7 bases separating them. The CDR3 is CATSDTVNQPQHF. The DNA of the CDR3 is TGTGCCACCAGTGACACAGTGAATCAGCCCCAGCATTTT.

This rearrangement joins TRBV12-3 or TRBV12-4 to TRBJ1-5; D not resolved. Trimming removed 3 bases from V and 4 bases from J, with 7 bases in between. CDR3 length: 13 amino acids. The chain's CDR3 is CASSLMGNQPQHF. The DNA for the CDR3 is TGTGCCAGCAGTTTGATGGGAAATCAGCCCCAGCATTTT.

This clonotype was counted only a few times. The chain has TRBV5-1 and TRBJ1-1; no definite D call. Germline loops: CDR1 SGHRS, CDR2 YFSETQ. This CDR3 has 13 residues. Trimming pared 0 bases from V and 7 bases from J, leaving 10 bases between. The DNA of the CDR3 is TGCGCCAGCAGCTTGGACAGAACAAGTGAAGCTTTCTTT. This sequence encodes CASSLDRTSEAFF.

The V call is TRBV6-2 or TRBV6-3, the J call TRBJ2-3; 7 bases align to TRBD2. The CDR3 totals 15 residues. Germline V CDR1 and CDR2: MNHEY, SVGEGT. The junction had 6 bases not matched to a gene; V was cut back by 0 bases and J by 6 bases. In DNA form, the CDR3 reads TGTGCCAGCAGTTACTCTGGGACTACCCGGGATACGCAGTATTTT. Translating gives CASSYSGTTRDTQYF.

This clonotype was observed a handful of times. The CDR3 DNA reads as TGTGCCAGCAGCTTAGTTCACCAGCGGCAAGAGACCCAGTACTTC. Amino acids: CASSLVHQRQETQYF. The chain employs TRBV7-9 and TRBJ2-5; tentatively, D is TRBD2 (5 bases). The CDR3 length is 15 residues. Trimming pared 1 base from V and 2 bases from J, leaving 11 bases between. CDR1 and CDR2 from the germline V gene are SEHNR and FQNEAQ (reference sequence).

This clonotype was picked up many times. J is TRBJ2-7 and V is TRBV2; 9 bases map to TRBD1. There are 12 residues in the CDR3. The germline V gene has CDR1 SNHLY and CDR2 FYNNEI. Trimming cost V 7 bases and J 6 bases; bases outside gene matches: 4. The CDR3 loop reads CASTPGQGEQYF. The CDR3, as DNA: TGTGCCAGCACCCCGGGACAGGGCGAGCAGTACTTC.

There are a few counts of this clonotype. The rearrangement uses TRBV10-2 and TRBJ1-1; TRBD1 is a possible D gene (6 bases). Germline CDR1 WSHSY, CDR2 SAAADI. The germline V and J ends were trimmed by 2 bases and 1 base, with 8 bases remaining between them. The CDR3 spans 14 residues. The CDR3 sequence is CASSEPTGNTEAFF. CDR3 DNA: TGCGCCAGCAGTGAGCCGACAGGGAACACTGAAGCTTTCTTT.

This clonotype has more than one count but fewer than ten. The CDR3 region has the DNA TGTGCCAGCAGTTTAATGACAGGGGGCGGCTACACCTTC. Translation: CASSLMTGGGYTF. V is TRBV12-3 or TRBV12-4 and J is TRBJ1-2; 10 bases match TRBD1. Germline trimming cut 2 bases from V and 8 bases from J; bases unmatched to any gene: 2. The CDR3 spans 13 residues.

The sample holds a few counts of this clonotype. The rearrangement joins TRBV7-2 to TRBJ2-3, with D hard to call. CDR1 and CDR2 (germline): SGHTA, FQGNSA. V lost 5 bases and J lost 5, with 8 bases in between. CDR3 size: 12 residues. Here the CDR3 DNA reads TGTGCCAGCAGCCCGTACCTAGATACGCAGTATTTT. Protein product: CASSPYLDTQYF.

This clonotype was recorded a few times. This chain links TRBV6-5 with TRBJ1-1; D is uncertain. Germline-derived CDR1 and CDR2 are MNHEY and SVGAGI. V was cut by 0 bases and J by 4 bases, with 12 bases left in between. This CDR3 region has 15 residues. The CDR3 region is CASSYSKRGGTEAFF. DNA of the CDR3: TGTGCCAGCAGTTACTCGAAGCGGGGAGGCACTGAAGCTTTCTTT.